The present entry profiles one T cell receptor (beta chain) with its context. There is no known antigen for this receptor. No base-level quality is on record; no much larger clone is a single base apart. Libraries of naive CD8 T cells were generated from roughly 21,000 to 960,000 sorted cells, with 10%, 30% or 50% of the purified RNA used. Naive CD8 T cells, defined as CD8+CD4-CCR7+CD45RA+, were FACS-sorted into RLT Plus buffer on a BD FACSAria II. Detection sensitivity was tested by spiking Jurkat RNA equal to roughly nine TCR copies' worth into samples containing roughly 17,000-1,100,000 naive CD8 T cells. CD8 T cells were enriched using RosetteSep CD8+ T Cell Enrichment Cocktail and Ficoll-Paque, and the enriched cells then underwent ACK red cell lysis. The sample is drawn from a study of molecular identifiers for immune sequencing clone quantification (dated by TCRdb to 2017 to 2018). With respect to the entire study: For a replicate experiment, RNA from roughly 21,000 or 96,000 naive CD8 T cells was divided into five aliquots, of which four were sequenced. CD8 T cells were used in a methods study to benchmark molecular-identifier clustering-based TCR repertoire sequencing (MIDCIRS) and TCR RNA copy counting.

From the cysteine through the phenylalanine, the CDR3 covers 14 amino acids. Only CDR3 DNA is held: 42 bases, read in frame from base 1. CDR1 and CDR2 are read off the germline V gene as SGHTA and FQGNSA. The junction carries 10 bases between V and J, which are trimmed by 5 bases and 3 bases respectively. Beyond this particular receptor, the publication reports: In CMV-specific effector cells, over 99% of molecules were held by clones above 20 RNA copies, whereas under 1% of molecules were held by such clones in naive cells. The naive libraries included spiked-in Jurkat TCR RNA (about ten copies' worth), and this RNA is not part of the donor repertoire. Spiked-in Jurkat TCR RNA equivalent to a single cell was reported to be detectable even among some 910,000 naive CD8 T cells. Identical TCR molecules sharing a barcode could cause highly expanded clone sizes to be underestimated. Without barcode sub-clustering, chimeric consensus sequences inflated TCR diversity; chimeras reached as high as 47%. Around 2.8 recovered TCR RNA copies per cell were obtained by modeling, versus about 10 by digital PCR, implying a capture efficiency of around 28%.

Libraries were constructed by PCR. Sequencing was carried out with an Illumina HiSeq 4000. Preparation of bulk TCR libraries followed a previously described approach, with the TCR primers listed in Table S5. Purification of total RNA was performed with the Qiagen AllPrep DNA/RNA kit. Before analysis, reads from multiple sequencing runs of the same library were pooled. As for the original processing: Only reads with exact TCR constant sequence were kept, trimmed to 150 nt, and grouped by their 12-nt molecular barcodes. Within each barcode group, reads were sub-clustered at a 15% Levenshtein threshold, and quality-weighted consensus sequences were built per RNA molecule. Non-functional sequences were removed, as were lower-count sequences one edit away from another. On the basis of fitting two negative binomial distributions, barcode sub-clusters with fewer than 20% of the maximum read count were discarded. TCRdb trimmed public reads at Q25 via fastp, called clones via MiXCR and kept in-frame beta chains. Duplicate CDR3 protein sequences are folded into a single record with the most common DNA and genes. TCRdb, not the original authors, processed these V and J calls. The sample records over 600,000 distinct CDR3 sequences, just under 20% of which are singletons. The leading ten clones occupy around 0.9% of the sample.

In this chain, TRBV7-2 is recombined with TRBJ2-2; tentative D gene TRBD1, with 5 bases matching. The receptor's source is a human donor in good health. Some libraries in this study had Jurkat cell RNA spiked in. Material for sequencing was naive CD8+ T cells from blood, with Jurkat cell RNA spiked in. What this sample's cell subset or site label stands for: FACS-sorted CD8+CD4-CCR7+CD45RA+ naive T cells. The sequenced DNA: TGTGCCAGCAGCAGGGGTTCGGACACCGGGGAGCTGTTTTTT. This yields the protein CASSRGSDTGELFF.